This TCR beta chain was recovered during a study of blood T cell repertoires in COVID-19. V trimming: 3 bases; J trimming: 6 bases; junction bases outside the gene matches: 8. Germline assignment: CDR1 MGHRA and CDR2 YSYEKL. This CDR3 has 15 amino acids. Sequencing used immunoSEQ multiplex PCR; TCRdb keeps in-frame clones, though not all of them. The repertoire holds approximately 210,000 clones, with around 92% as singletons. The J gene is TRBJ2-7, the V gene TRBV4-1, with TRBD1 matching 10 bases. Source material: PBMCs or T cells enriched from blood (not recorded which). The TCR comes from a woman aged 18-29 years who had recovered from COVID-19. CDR3 amino acids: CASSQIGQGGREQYF. The CDR3 DNA sequence: TGCGCCAGCAGCCAGATCGGACAGGGGGGTCGCGAGCAGTACTTC.